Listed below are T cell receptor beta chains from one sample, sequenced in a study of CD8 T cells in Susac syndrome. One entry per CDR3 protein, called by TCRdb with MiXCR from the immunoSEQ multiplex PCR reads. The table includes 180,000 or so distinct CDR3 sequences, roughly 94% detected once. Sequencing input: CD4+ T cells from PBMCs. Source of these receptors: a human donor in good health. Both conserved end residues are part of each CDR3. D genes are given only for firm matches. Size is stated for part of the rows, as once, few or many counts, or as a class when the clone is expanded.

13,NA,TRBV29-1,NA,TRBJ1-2,TGCAGCGCCCCGACAGTCGTGAGGGGTGGCTACACCTTC,CSAPTVVRGGYTF
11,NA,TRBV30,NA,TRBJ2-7,TGTGCCTGGATGAATTTGTACGAGCAGTACTTC,CAWMNLYEQYF
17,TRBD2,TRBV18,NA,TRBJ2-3,TGTGCCAGCTCACCACCGCGCGCGGGAGGGCCGAGAGATACGCAGTATTTT,CASSPPRAGGPRDTQYF
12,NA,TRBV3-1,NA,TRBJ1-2,TGTGCCAGCAGCCAAGAAGACCGCGGCTACACCTTC,CASSQEDRGYTF
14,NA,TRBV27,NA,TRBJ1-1,TGTGCCAGCAGCCCCTTCCTTTGGAACACTGAAGCTTTCTTT,CASSPFLWNTEAFF
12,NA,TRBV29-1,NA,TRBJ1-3,TGCAGCGTTGACGCGGGGGGAAACACCATATATTTT,CSVDAGGNTIYF
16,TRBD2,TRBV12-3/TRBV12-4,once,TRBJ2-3,TGTGCCAGCATTCCAGGACTAGCGGGAGGCACAGATACGCAGTATTTT,CASIPGLAGGTDTQYF
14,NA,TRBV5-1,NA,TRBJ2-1,TGCGCCAGCAGCCAAGGGGGGAGGCTGGCTGAGCAGTTCTTC,CASSQGGRLAEQFF
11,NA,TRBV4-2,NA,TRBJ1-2,TGTGCCAGCGGTGGTCCTTATGGCTACACCTTC,CASGGPYGYTF
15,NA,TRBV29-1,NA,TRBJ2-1,TGCAGCGTCGGTCGGTCGGCGGGAACCGGTAATGAGCAGTTCTTC,CSVGRSAGTGNEQFF
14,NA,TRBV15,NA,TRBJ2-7,TGTGCCACCAGCGCGAGCGGCCGTGGCTACGAGCAGTACTTC,CATSASGRGYEQYF
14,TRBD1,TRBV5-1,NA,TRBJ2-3,TGCGCCAGATGGACAGGGGCAGTTAAGGATACGCAGTATTTT,CARWTGAVKDTQYF
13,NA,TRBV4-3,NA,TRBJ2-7,TGCGCCAGCAGCCAAGATGATAGGAACGAGCAGTACTTC,CASSQDDRNEQYF
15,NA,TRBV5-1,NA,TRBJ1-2,TGCGCCAGCAGAGCAAGTTTCCAGGCTGCCTATGGCTACACCTTC,CASRASFQAAYGYTF
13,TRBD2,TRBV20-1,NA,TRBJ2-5,TGCAGTGTGCAACTAGCGGGAGAAGAGACCCAGTACTTC,CSVQLAGEETQYF
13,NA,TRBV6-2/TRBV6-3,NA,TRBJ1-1,TGTGCCAGCAACTACGTCGGAGACAGTGAGGCTTTCTTT,CASNYVGDSEAFF
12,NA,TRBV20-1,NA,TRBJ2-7,TGCAGTGGGTCCGAGACAACCGGCGGGCAGTACTTC,CSGSETTGGQYF
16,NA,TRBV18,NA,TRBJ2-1,TGTGCCAGCTCACCACCTTCGGGGCCCACGTACAATGAGCAGTTCTTC,CASSPPSGPTYNEQFF
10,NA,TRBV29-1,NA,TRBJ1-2,TGCAGCGTTGTCACCGATGGCTACACCTTC,CSVVTDGYTF
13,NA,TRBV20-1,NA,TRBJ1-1,TGCAGTGCTAGACATACAGGGAACACTGAAGCTTTCTTT,CSARHTGNTEAFF
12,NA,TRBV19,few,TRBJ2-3,TGTGCCAGTAGTATCGGCACAGATACGCAGTATTTT,CASSIGTDTQYF
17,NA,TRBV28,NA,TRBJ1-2,TGTGCCAGCAGAGTTGGCCACCTCGTCGGAGGGCGCTATGGCTACACCTTC,CASRVGHLVGGRYGYTF
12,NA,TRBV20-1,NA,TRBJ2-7,TGCAGTGCGACGTGGGGGACCAACGAGCAGTACTTC,CSATWGTNEQYF
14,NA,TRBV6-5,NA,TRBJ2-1,TGTGCCAGCAGTATAGGGGACTCCTACAATGAGCAGTTCTTC,CASSIGDSYNEQFF
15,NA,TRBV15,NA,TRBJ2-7,TGTGCCACCAGCAGAGATGTAGCGGCCCCTTCTTGGCAGTACTTC,CATSRDVAAPSWQYF
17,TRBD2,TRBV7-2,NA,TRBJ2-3,TGTGCCAGCAGCTACCAGATAGCGGGAGGGCGGGAAGATACGCAGTATTTT,CASSYQIAGGREDTQYF
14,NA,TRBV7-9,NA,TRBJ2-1,TGTGCCAGCAGCGCCTGGGGGACCTACAATGAGCAGTTCTTC,CASSAWGTYNEQFF
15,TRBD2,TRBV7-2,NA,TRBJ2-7,TGTGCCAGCAGCTTGTCCCGGGGGGGGCACTACGAGCAGTACTTC,CASSLSRGGHYEQYF
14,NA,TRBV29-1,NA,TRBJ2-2,TGCAGCGTCTCTACAGGGATGAACACCGGGGAGCTGTTTTTT,CSVSTGMNTGELFF
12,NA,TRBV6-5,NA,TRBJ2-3,TGTGCCAGCAGACCTCACGTCGGGACGCAGTATTTT,CASRPHVGTQYF
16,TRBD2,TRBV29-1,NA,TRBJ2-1,TGCAGCGTCGGGGGGCGGCGGGAGGCAACCTACAATGAGCAGTTCTTC,CSVGGRREATYNEQFF
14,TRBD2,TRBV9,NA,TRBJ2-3,TGTGCCAGCAGCGGCGGGAGAGGAGCAGATACGCAGTATTTT,CASSGGRGADTQYF
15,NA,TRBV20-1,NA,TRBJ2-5,TGCAGTGCTGATGGCACATACCCCAACCCAGAGACCCAGTACTTC,CSADGTYPNPETQYF
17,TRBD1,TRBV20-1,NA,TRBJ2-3,TGCAGTGCTAATTCTCGGATAGGGGGCTGGGACACAGATACGCAGTATTTT,CSANSRIGGWDTDTQYF
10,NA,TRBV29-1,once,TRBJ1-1,TGCAGCGTAGGGGCCACTGAAGCTTTCTTT,CSVGATEAFF
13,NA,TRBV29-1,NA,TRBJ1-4,TGCAGCGTGGGAGGGGGGCCTAATGAAAAACTGTTTTTT,CSVGGGPNEKLFF
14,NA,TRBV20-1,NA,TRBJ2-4,TGCAGTGGGATTATAGACGAGACCAAAAACATTCAGTACTTC,CSGIIDETKNIQYF
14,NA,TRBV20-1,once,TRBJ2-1,TGCAGTGCTAGTCCCGAATTAGGTACAAGTGAGCAGTTCTTC,CSASPELGTSEQFF
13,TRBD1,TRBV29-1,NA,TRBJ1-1,TGCAGCGTTAGGGACAGGGAACCCACTGAAGCTTTCTTT,CSVRDREPTEAFF
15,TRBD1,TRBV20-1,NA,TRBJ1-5,TGCAGTGCTAGAGCCCCCGGGACAGTCGATCAGCCCCAGCATTTT,CSARAPGTVDQPQHF
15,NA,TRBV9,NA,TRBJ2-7,TGTGCCAGCAGCGCCTTCCTAATACAGGGCGGCGAGCAGTACTTC,CASSAFLIQGGEQYF
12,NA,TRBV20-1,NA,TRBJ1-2,TGCAGTGCCCTCGAACTTAACTATGGCTACACCTTC,CSALELNYGYTF
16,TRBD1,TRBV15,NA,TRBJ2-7,TGTGCCACCAGCCCCGGCTACAGGGGGCCCTCCTACGAGCAGTACTTC,CATSPGYRGPSYEQYF
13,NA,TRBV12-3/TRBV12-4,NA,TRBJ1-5,TGTGCCAGCAGTTTAACTAGCAATCAGCCCCAGCATTTT,CASSLTSNQPQHF
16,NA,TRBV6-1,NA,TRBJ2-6,TGTGCCAGCAGGGGCGGAGAAGGGTATGGGGCCAACGTCCTGACTTTC,CASRGGEGYGANVLTF
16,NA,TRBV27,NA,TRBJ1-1,TGTGCCAGCGTTGAGCCGATGCAGCGTAGGAACACTGAAGCTTTCTTT,CASVEPMQRRNTEAFF
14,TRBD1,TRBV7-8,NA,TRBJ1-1,TGTGCCAGCAGCCTCCACAGGGGGAACACTGAAGCTTTCTTT,CASSLHRGNTEAFF
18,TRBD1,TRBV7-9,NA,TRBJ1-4,TGTGCCAGCAGCACCATACGACAGGGAGGAGGGAGCAATGAAAAACTGTTTTTT,CASSTIRQGGGSNEKLFF
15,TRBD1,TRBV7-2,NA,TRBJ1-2,TGTGCCAGCAGCATAAGGGACAGTGCGCTCGGTGGCTACACCTTC,CASSIRDSALGGYTF
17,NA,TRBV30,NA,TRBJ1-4,TGTGCCTGGGGGGGACAAGGGGCGCATGCAACTAATGAAAAACTGTTTTTT,CAWGGQGAHATNEKLFF
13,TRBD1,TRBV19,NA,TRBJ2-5,TGTGCCAGTAGGAGGACAGGGGAGGAGACCCAGTACTTC,CASRRTGEETQYF
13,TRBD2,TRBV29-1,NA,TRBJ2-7,TGCAGCGTTGAAGTTAGCGGGAGGTACGAGCAGTACTTC,CSVEVSGRYEQYF
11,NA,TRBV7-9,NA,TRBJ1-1,TGTGCCAGCAGCTTTGGCAGAGAAGCTTTCTTT,CASSFGREAFF
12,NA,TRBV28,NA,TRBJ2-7,TGTGCCAGCAGTTTGTATGGTTACGAGCAGTACTTC,CASSLYGYEQYF
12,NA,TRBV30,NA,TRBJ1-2,TGTGCCTGGACCCCCGGTAACTATGGCTACACCTTC,CAWTPGNYGYTF